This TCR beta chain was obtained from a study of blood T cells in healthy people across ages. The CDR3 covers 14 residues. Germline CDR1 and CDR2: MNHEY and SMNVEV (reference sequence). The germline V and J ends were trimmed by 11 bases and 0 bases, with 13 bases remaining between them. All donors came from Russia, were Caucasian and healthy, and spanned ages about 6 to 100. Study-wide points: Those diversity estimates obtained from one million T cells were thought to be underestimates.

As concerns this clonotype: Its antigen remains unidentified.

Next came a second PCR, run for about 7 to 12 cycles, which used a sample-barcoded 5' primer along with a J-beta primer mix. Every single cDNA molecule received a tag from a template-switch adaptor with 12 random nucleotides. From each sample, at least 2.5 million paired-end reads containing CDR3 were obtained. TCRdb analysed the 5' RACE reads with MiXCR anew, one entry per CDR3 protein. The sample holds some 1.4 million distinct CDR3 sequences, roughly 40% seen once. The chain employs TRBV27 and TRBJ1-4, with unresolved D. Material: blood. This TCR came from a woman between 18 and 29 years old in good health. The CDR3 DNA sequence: TGTGCCCGGATGAAGGAGGCAACTAATGAAAAACTGTTTTTT. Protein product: CARMKEATNEKLFF.